The sequence of this TCR beta chain was determined in a study of a mutant IDH1 vaccine in newly diagnosed glioma. Study summary: The sex distribution of treated patients was roughly 62% male and about 38% female, with a mean age of around 40 years. Patients got radiotherapy, temozolomide, or both beforehand, and most got both.

Regarding the study as a whole: Vaccine-induced responses were seen in around 93% of patients, spanning several MHC alleles.

Clones were read by immunoSEQ multiplex PCR, and TCRdb kept only the in-frame ones, dropping some. The repertoire includes tens of thousands of clones, roughly 78% of them detected once, and about 7.5% sits in the top ten. The time point: baseline, week 1 (first vaccination visit). Treatment of the sample: pre-vaccination baseline after standard-of-care therapy. On this clone: As yet, its antigen is unknown.

Deletions cut 4 bases from V and 1 base from J, with 20 bases between. Germline values: CDR1 SGHTA, CDR2 FQGNSA. This CDR3 region has 19 residues. The source material was PBMCs, sampled from a glioma patient treated with radiotherapy, temozolomide or both. This TCR derives from a man aged 45-60 years with glioma. The chain couples TRBV7-2 to TRBJ2-6, with D maybe TRBD1 (6 bases). The CDR3 sequence is CASSSQAGTKGSGANVLTF. The DNA for the CDR3 is TGTGCCAGCAGCTCCCAAGCCGGGACAAAAGGATCTGGGGCCAACGTCCTGACTTTC.